This entry features one TCR beta chain sequence. Second-dose groups at about 4 or about 12 weeks were pooled. This entry belongs to a study of T cell responses to AZD1222 COVID-19 vaccine. The data were produced by immunoSEQ multiplex PCR, yet TCRdb's version contains in-frame clones alone and is incomplete. The data hold 15,000 to 20,000 clones, with roughly 89% observed a single time. The ends were cut back, 3 bases at V and 4 bases at J, with 13 bases in the middle. Germline-derived CDR1 and CDR2 are KGHSH and LQKENI. CDR3 length equals 16 residues. J is TRBJ2-6 and V is TRBV18, with D tentatively TRBD1 or TRBD2 (5 bases each). This clonotype was sampled from an adult who received the AZD1222 COVID-19 vaccine. This specimen consisted of peripheral blood, obtained 28 days after the second AZD1222 dose. The CDR3 reads CASSPGTGTGANVLTF. The CDR3 nucleotides are TGTGCCAGCTCACCGGGGACGGGTACCGGGGCCAACGTCCTGACTTTC.